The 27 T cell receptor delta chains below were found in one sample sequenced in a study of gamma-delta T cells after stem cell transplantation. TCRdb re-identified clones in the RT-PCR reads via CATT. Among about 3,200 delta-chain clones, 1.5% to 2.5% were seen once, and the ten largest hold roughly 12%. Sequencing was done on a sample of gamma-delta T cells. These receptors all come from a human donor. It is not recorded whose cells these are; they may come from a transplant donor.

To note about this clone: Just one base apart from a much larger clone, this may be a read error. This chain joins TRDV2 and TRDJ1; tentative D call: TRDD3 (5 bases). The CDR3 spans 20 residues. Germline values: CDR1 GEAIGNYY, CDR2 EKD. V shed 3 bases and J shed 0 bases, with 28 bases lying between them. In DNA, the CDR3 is TGTGCCTGTGACGGAGTAGAGGTTGGGGACGAAGATCGGTACACCGATAAACTCATCTTT. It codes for CACDGVEVGDEDRYTDKLIF.

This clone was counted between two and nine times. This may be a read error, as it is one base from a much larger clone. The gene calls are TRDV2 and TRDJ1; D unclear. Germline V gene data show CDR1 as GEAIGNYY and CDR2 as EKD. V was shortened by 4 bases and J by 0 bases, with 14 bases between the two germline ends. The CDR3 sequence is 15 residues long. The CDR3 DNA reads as TGTGCCTGTGATGCGGTCGATCTAAACACCGATAAACTCATCTTT. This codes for CACDAVDLNTDKLIF.

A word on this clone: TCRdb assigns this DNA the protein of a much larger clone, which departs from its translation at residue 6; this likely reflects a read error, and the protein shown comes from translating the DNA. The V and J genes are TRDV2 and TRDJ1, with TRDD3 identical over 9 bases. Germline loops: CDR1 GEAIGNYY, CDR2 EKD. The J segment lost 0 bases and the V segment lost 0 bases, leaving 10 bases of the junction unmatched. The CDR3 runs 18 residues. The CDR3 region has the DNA TGTGCCTGTGACACCCCGATGGGGATACGCGGGGACACCGATAAACTCATCTTT. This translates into CACDTPMGIRGDTDKLIF.

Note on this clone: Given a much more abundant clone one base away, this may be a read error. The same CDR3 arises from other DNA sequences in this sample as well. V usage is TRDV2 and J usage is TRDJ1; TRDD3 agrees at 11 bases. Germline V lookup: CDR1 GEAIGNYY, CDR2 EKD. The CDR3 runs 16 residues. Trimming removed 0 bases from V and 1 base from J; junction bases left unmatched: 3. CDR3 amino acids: CACDTLGDTSTDKLIF. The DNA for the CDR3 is TGTGCCTGTGACACCCTGGGGGATACCTCCACCGATAAACTCATCTTT.

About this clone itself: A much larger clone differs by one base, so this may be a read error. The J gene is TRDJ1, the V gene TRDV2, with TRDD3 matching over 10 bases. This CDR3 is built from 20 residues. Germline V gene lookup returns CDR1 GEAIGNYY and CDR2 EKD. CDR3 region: CACDPTGNTGGLLYTDKPIF. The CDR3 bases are TGTGCCTGTGACCCAACGGGCAATACTGGGGGATTGTTGTACACCGATAAACCCATCTTT.

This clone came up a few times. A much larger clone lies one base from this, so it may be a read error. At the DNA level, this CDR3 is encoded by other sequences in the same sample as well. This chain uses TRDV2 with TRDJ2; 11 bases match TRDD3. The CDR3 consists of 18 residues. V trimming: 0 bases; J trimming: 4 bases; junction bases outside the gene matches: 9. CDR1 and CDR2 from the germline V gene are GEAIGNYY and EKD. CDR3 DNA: TGTGCCTGTGACACCGTGCTGGGGGATACCAGGGGGACAGCACAACTCTTCTTT. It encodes CACDTVLGDTRGTAQLFF.

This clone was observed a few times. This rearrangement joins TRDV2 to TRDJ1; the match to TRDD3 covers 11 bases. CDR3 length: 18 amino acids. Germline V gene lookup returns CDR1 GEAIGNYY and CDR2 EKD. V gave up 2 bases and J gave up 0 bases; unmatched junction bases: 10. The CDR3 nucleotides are TGTGCCTGTGACAGGCTTGTGGGGGATACGCCATACACCGATAAACTCATCTTT. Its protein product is CACDRLVGDTPYTDKLIF.

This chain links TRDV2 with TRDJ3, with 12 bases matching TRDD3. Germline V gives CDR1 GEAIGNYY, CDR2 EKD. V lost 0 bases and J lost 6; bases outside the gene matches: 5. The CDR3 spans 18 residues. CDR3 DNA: TGTGCCTGTGACACCCTGGGGGATACGGGGAAGGACACCCGACAGATGTTTTTC. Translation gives CACDTLGDTGKDTRQMFF.

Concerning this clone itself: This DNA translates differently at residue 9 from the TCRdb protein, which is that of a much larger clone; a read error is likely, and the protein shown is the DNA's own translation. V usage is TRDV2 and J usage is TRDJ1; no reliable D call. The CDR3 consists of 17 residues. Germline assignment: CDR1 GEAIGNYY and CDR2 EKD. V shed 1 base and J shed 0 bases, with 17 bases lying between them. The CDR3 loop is CACDTMGAEGYTDKLIF. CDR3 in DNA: TGTGCCTGTGACACGATGGGAGCTGAGGGCTACACCGATAAACTCATCTTT.

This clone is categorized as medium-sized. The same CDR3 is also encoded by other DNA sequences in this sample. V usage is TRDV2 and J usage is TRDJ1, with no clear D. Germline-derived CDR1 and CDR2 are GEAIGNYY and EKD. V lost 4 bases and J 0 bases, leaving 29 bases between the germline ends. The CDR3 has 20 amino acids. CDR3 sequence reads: CACEGLHFEGPDLYTDKLIF. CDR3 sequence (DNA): TGTGCCTGTGAGGGCTTACACTTTGAGGGTCCAGACCTGTACACCGATAAACTCATCTTT.

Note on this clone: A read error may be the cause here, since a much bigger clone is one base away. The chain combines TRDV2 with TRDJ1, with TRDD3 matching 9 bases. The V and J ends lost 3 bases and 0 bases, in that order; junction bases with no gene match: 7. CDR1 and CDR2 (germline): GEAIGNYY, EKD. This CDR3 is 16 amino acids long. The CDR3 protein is CACDPLGDRHTDKLIF. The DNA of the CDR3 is TGTGCCTGTGACCCACTGGGGGACCGACACACCGATAAACTCATCTTT.

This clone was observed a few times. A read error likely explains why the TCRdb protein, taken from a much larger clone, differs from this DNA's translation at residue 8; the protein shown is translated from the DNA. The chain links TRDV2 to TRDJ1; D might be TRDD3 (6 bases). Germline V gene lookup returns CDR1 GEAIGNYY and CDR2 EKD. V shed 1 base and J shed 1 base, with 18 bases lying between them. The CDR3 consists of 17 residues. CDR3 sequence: CACDTLGGTISTDKLIF. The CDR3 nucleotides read TGTGCCTGTGACACATTGGGGGGTACGATTAGCACCGATAAACTCATCTTT.

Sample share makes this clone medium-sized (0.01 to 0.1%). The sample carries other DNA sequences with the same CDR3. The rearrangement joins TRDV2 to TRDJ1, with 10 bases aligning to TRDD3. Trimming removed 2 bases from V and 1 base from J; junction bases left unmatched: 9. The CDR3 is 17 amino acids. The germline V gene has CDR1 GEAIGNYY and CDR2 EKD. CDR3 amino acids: CACDNLLGDFPTDKLIF. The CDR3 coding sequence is TGTGCCTGTGACAACTTACTGGGGGATTTCCCCACCGATAAACTCATCTTT.

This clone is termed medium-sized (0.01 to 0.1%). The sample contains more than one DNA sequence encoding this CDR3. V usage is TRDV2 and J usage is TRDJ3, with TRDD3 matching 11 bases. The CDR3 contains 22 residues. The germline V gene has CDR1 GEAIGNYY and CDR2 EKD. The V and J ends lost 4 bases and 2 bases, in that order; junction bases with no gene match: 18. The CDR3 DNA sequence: TGTGCCTGTGATACACCAGGTGGGGGATACGCGATGAAGCCCTGGGACACCCGACAGATGTTTTTC. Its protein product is CACDTPGGGYAMKPWDTRQMFF.

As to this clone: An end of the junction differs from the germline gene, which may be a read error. The CDR3 DNA is TGTGCCTGCGACACCGTAGGTGGGGGATACTCCTGGGACACCCGACAGATGTTTTTC. As protein: CACDTVGGGYSWDTRQMFF. This sequence joins TRDV2 and TRDJ3, with 9 bases aligning to TRDD3. The CDR3 is 19 residues long. Germline lookup yields CDR1 GEAIGNYY and CDR2 EKD.

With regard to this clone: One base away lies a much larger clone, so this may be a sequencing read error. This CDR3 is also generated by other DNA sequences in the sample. CDR3: CACDTMGAGGYTDKLIF. The CDR3 coding sequence is TGTGCCTGTGACACGATGGGAGCTGGAGGCTACACCGATAAACTCATCTTT. This sequence joins TRDV2 and TRDJ1; D is ambiguous. Trimming shortened V by 1 base and J by 0 bases, and 17 bases separated the two germline ends. The CDR3 runs to 17 residues. CDR1 GEAIGNYY and CDR2 EKD come from the germline V gene.

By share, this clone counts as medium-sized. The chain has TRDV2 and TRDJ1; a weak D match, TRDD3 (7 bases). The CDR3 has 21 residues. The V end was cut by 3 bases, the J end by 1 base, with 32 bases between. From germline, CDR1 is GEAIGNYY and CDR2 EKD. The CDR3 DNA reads TGTGCCTGTGACTCTGTCCGGCCTTCCCCAACGTTACTGGGGTCCACCGATAAACTCATCTTT. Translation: CACDSVRPSPTLLGSTDKLIF.

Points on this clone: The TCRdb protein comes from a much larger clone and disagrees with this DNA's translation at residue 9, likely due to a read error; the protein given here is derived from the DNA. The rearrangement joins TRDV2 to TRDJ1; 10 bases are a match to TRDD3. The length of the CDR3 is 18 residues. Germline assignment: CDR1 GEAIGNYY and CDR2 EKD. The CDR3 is CACVGTGGCGLRSDKPIF. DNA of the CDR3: TGTGCCTGTGTGGGTACTGGGGGATGCGGTTTGAGGTCCGATAAACCCATCTTT.

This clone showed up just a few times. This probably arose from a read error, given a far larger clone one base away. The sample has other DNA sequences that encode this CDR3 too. CDR3 in amino acids: CALGERHLPQLRWGIRLYTDKLIF. The DNA for the CDR3 is TGTGCTCTTGGGGAACGCCACCTACCCCAACTACGATGGGGGATACGCTTATACACCGATAAACTCATCTTT. The chain joins TRDV1 to TRDJ1, with 11 bases fitting TRDD3. CDR1 is TSWWSYY, CDR2 QGS, per germline. The CDR3 is 24 residues long. The V and J ends lost 1 base and 0 bases, in that order; junction bases with no gene match: 25.

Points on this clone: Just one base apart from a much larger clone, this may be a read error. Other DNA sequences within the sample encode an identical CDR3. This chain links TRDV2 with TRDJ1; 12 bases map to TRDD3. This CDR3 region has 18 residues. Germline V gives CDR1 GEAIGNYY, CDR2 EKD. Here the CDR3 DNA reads TGCGCCTGTGTATCCCCCTGGGGGATACGCGAGTACACCGATAAACTCATCTTT. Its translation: CACVSPWGIREYTDKLIF.

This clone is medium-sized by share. The CDR3 here is CACDQLSKLGAWELIF. The DNA of the CDR3 is TGTGCCTGTGACCAGCTATCTAAACTGGGGGCTTGGGAACTCATCTTT. The chain uses TRDV2 and TRDJ1; the match to TRDD3 covers 8 bases. The CDR3 is 16 residues long. Unmatched junction bases numbered 17, after V lost 3 bases and J lost 9 bases. CDR1 and CDR2 from the germline V gene are GEAIGNYY and EKD.

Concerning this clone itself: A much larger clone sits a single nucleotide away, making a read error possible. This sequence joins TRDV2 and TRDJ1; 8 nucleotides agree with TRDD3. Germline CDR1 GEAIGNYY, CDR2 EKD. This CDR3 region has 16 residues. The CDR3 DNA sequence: TGTGCCCGTGACCTACTGGGGGTATGGGCGGCCGATAAACTCATCTTT. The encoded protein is CARDLLGVWAADKLIF.

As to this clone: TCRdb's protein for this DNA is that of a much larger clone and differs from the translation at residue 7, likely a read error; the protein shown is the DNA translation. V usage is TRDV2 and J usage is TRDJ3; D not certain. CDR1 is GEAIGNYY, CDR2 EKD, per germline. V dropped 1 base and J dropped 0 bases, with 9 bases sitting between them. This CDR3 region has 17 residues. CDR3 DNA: TGTGCCTGTGACACTGGGAGATACTCCTGGGACACCCGACAGATGTTTTTC. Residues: CACDTGRYSWDTRQMFF.

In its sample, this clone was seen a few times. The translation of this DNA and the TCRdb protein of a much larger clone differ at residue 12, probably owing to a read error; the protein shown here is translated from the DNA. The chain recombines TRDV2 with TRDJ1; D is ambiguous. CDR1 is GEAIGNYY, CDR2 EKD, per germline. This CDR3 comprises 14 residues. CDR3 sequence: CACDTVLNTDKPIF. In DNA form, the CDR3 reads TGTGCCTGTGACACCGTACTGAACACCGATAAACCCATCTTT.

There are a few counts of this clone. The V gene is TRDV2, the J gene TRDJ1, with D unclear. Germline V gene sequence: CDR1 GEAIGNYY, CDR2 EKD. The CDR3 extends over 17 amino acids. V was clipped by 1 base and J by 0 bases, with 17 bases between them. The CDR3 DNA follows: TGTGCCTGTGACACGGTGGGAAAATCCTTATACACCGATAAACTCATCTTT. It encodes CACDTVGKSLYTDKLIF.

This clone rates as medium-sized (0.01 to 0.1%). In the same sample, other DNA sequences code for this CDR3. In nucleotides, the CDR3 is TGTGCCTGTGATCAACTGGGGGACCCCGATAAACTCATCTTT. It is translated as CACDQLGDPDKLIF. The V gene is TRDV2, the J gene TRDJ1; 9 positions agree with TRDD3. Germline values: CDR1 GEAIGNYY, CDR2 EKD. The V gene end was trimmed by 4 bases and the J gene end by 3 bases; junction bases not matched to a gene: 5. The CDR3 is made up of 14 amino acids.

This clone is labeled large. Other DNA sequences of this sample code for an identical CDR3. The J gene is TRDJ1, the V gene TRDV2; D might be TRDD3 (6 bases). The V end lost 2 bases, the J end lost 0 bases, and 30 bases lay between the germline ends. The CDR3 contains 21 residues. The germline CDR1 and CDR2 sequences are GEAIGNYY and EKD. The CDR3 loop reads CACDRVLGSPSFPSYTDKLIF. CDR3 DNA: TGTGCCTGTGACAGAGTACTGGGTTCTCCGTCGTTTCCCTCGTACACCGATAAACTCATCTTT.